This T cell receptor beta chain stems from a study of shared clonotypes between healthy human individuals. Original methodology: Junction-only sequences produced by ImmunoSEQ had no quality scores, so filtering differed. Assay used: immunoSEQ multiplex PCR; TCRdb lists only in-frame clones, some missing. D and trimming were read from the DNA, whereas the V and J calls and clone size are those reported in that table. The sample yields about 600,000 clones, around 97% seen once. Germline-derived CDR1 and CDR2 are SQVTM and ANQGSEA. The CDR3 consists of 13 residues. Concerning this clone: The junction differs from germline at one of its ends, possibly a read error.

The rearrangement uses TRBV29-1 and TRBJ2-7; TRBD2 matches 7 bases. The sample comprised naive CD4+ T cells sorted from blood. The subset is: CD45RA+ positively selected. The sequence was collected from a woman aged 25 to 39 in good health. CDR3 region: CSWAGDPSHEQYF. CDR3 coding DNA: TGCAGCTGGGCGGGGGATCCCTCCCACGAGCAGTACTTC.